This T cell receptor (beta chain) came from a study of response to subunit inactivated influenza vaccine. Germline CDR1 is SGHKS and CDR2 is YYEKEE (reference sequence). The CDR3 is 15 residues long. V was clipped by 0 bases and J by 4 bases, with 13 bases between them. The study's findings and limits: Seasonal influenza vaccination, on each occasion, was suggested by the authors to recruit few new T cells.

Only a few counts were recorded for this clonotype. Its antigen is not identified. TCRdb re-called the RT-PCR reads through MiXCR, storing one row per CDR3 protein. The data contain a few hundred thousand distinct CDR3 sequences, 10% to 11% of them singletons. The rearrangement links TRBV5-5 to TRBJ2-5; possible D gene TRBD1, 5 bases. The sequence derives from a man in his fifties or sixties who received an inactivated influenza vaccine. Sample: PBMCs from blood, taken 45 days after vaccination. The CDR3 nucleotides read TGTGCCAGCAGCTTGGACAGGATGGAGCGAGAGACCCAGTACTTC. It translates to CASSLDRMERETQYF.